Following are 24 T cell receptor beta chains from one sample sequenced in a study of T-cell memory formation after mild COVID-19. TCRdb redid the calling of the 5' RACE reads with MiXCR, one entry per CDR3 protein. The sample records some 150,000 distinct CDR3 sequences, 13% to 15% being singletons. Specimen: PBMCs or a T cell subset sorted from them (not recorded which). The receptors originated from an adult woman who had mild COVID-19 (a few samples of this study predate the infection). Cell type and time point are not known.

This clonotype was detected only a few times. The chain recombines TRBV24-1 with TRBJ1-2, with a tentative D call TRBD1 (6 bases). Germline V gene lookup returns CDR1 KGHDR and CDR2 SFDVKD. The CDR3 is made up of 16 amino acids. V lost 3 bases and J lost 8, with 21 bases in between. The CDR3 sequence: CATSDPIRAGEDGYTF. The CDR3 DNA is TGTGCCACCAGTGATCCAATTCGAGCAGGGGAGGACGGCTACACCTTC.

This chain uses TRBV13 with TRBJ2-3; D is possibly TRBD1 or TRBD2 (5 bases each). CDR1 and CDR2 from the germline V gene are PRHDT and FYEKMQ (reference sequence). V lost 3 bases and J lost 8, with 18 bases in between. The CDR3 runs 15 residues. CDR3 residues: CASSFGTLQQSTQYF. CDR3 DNA: TGTGCCAGCAGCTTCGGGACCCTCCAGCAATCTACGCAGTATTTT.

This clonotype was recorded a few times. The V call is TRBV19, the J call TRBJ2-1, with TRBD2 identical over 8 bases. Per the germline V gene, CDR1 is LNHDA and CDR2 is SQIVND (reference sequence). V shed 7 bases and J 5 bases; nucleotides not matched to a gene: 4. CDR3 length equals 13 residues. The CDR3 loop reads CASNHGGDNEQFF. The CDR3 region has the DNA TGTGCCAGTAATCACGGGGGGGACAATGAGCAGTTCTTC.

The chain is built from TRBV29-1 and TRBJ2-5, with TRBD2 matching 7 bases. Germline loops: CDR1 SQVTM, CDR2 ANQGSEA. The V and J ends lost 4 bases and 5 bases, in that order; junction bases with no gene match: 4. The CDR3 loop spans 12 amino acids. The CDR3 spells CSVGQGGETQYF. The CDR3 DNA follows: TGCAGCGTTGGCCAGGGAGGGGAGACCCAGTACTTC. The variable domain in full, with the rest retrieved from reference TRBV29-1 and TRBJ2-5, is SAVISQKPSRDICQRGTSLTIQCQVDSQVTMMFWYRQQPGQSLTLIATANQGSEATYESGFVIDKFPISRPNLTFSTLTVSNMSPEDSSIYLCSVGQGGETQYFGPGTRLLVL.

This clonotype was detected a few times. The rearrangement uses TRBV9 and TRBJ2-3, with D perhaps TRBD1 (7 bases). CDR3 length equals 15 residues. V was pared by 5 bases and J by 3 bases, with 16 bases between. Germline CDR1 SGDLS, CDR2 YYNGEE. The CDR3 sequence is CASREGAGMTDTQYF. The CDR3 DNA reads TGTGCCAGCAGGGAGGGGGCAGGGATGACAGATACGCAGTATTTT.

This chain links TRBV13 with TRBJ2-3; 7 bases agree with TRBD1. Looked up from germline, CDR1 is PRHDT and CDR2 is FYEKMQ (reference sequence). The CDR3 is 16 residues long. V shed 7 bases and J 2 bases; nucleotides not matched to a gene: 12. CDR3 nucleotides: TGTGCCAGCACCCGCCAAGGGGGCAGGTCCACAGATACGCAGTATTTT. Its translation is CASTRQGGRSTDTQYF.

The CDR3 reads CAIRALLAGSNTGELFF. The CDR3 DNA reads TGTGCCATCAGGGCTTTGTTAGCGGGGTCGAACACCGGGGAGCTGTTTTTT. The chain employs TRBV10-3 and TRBJ2-2; TRBD2 aligns across 8 bases. CDR3 size: 17 residues. Germline V lookup: CDR1 ENHRY, CDR2 SYGVKD. V lost 6 bases, J lost 0 bases, and 9 bases stayed unmatched.

In this sample, this clonotype turned up a few times. This chain links TRBV2 with TRBJ2-7, with D possibly being TRBD1 (6 bases). This CDR3 has 13 amino acids. CDR1 is SNHLY, CDR2 FYNNEI, per germline. The V and J ends lost 11 bases and 0 bases respectively, with 14 bases between them. CDR3 protein: CALRTESSYEQYF. CDR3 bases: TGTGCCTTACGGACAGAGAGCTCCTACGAGCAGTACTTC.

The table lists this clonotype with many counts. The chain recombines TRBV29-1 with TRBJ1-1; the D is unclear. CDR1 and CDR2 from the germline V gene are SQVTM and ANQGSEA. This CDR3 comprises 12 residues. V lost 5 bases to trimming and J lost 0 bases, with 7 bases between them. Written as DNA, the CDR3 is TGCAGCGTTACCATCATGAACACTGAAGCTTTCTTT. Encoded protein: CSVTIMNTEAFF.

This clonotype was seen a handful of times. The rearrangement links TRBV2 to TRBJ2-7; D may be TRBD1 (6 bases). There are 15 residues in the CDR3. Germline V gene sequence: CDR1 SNHLY, CDR2 FYNNEI. V was trimmed by 2 bases and J by 3 bases, leaving 14 bases between them. The DNA for the CDR3 is TGTGCCAGCAGTGAATCGCCAGGGGTAAACTACGAGCAGTACTTC. Protein product: CASSESPGVNYEQYF.

This clonotype was recorded many times. The chain recombines TRBV10-3 with TRBJ2-5; D might be TRBD1 (6 bases). CDR3 size: 13 residues. The germline V gene encodes CDR1 ENHRY and CDR2 SYGVKD. The V end lost 4 bases, the J end lost 5 bases, and 11 bases lay between the germline ends. The CDR3 region has the DNA TGTGCCATCAGTGGGGGGCAGGCGGAGACCCAGTACTTC. It encodes CAISGGQAETQYF.

This rearrangement joins TRBV6-4 to TRBJ2-7, with TRBD1 identical over 8 bases. The germline gives CDR1 MRHNA, CDR2 SNTAGT. The CDR3 runs 17 residues. The junction had 9 bases not matched to a gene; V was cut back by 2 bases and J by 0 bases. CDR3 DNA: TGTGCCAGCAGTGACGGGGGAGCCGACAGGGGCTCCTACGAGCAGTACTTC. Protein sequence: CASSDGGADRGSYEQYF.

This chain uses TRBV30 with TRBJ1-1, with TRBD1 matching over 7 bases. Germline assignment: CDR1 GTSNPN and CDR2 SVGIG (reference sequence). With 4 bases clipped from V and 5 bases from J, the junction kept 4 bases outside the gene matches. The CDR3 is 12 residues long. CDR3 in DNA: TGTGCCTGGAACCCAGGGGGAACTGAAGCTTTCTTT. Translation gives CAWNPGGTEAFF.

This clonotype was found a few times. The chain uses TRBV5-1 and TRBJ2-1; tentative D call: TRBD2 (6 bases). V shed 4 bases and J shed 0 bases, with 14 bases lying between them. CDR3 length equals 16 residues. Looked up from germline, CDR1 is SGHRS and CDR2 is YFSETQ. CDR3 DNA: TGCGCCAGCAGCGGGGGGTTCACTGCCTCCTACAATGAGCAGTTCTTC. It is translated as CASSGGFTASYNEQFF.

This clonotype was seen a few times. The V and J genes are TRBV4-1 and TRBJ2-5; D ambiguous. Trimming left V 0 bases short and J 4 bases short, with 15 bases between. The CDR3 totals 16 residues. In germline, CDR1 is MGHRA, CDR2 YSYEKL. CDR3 sequence reads: CASSQEVLSAGETQYF. The CDR3 region has the DNA TGCGCCAGCAGCCAAGAGGTCCTCTCGGCCGGAGAGACCCAGTACTTC.

The rearrangement joins TRBV24-1 to TRBJ1-5; unclear D gene. V lost 1 base, J lost 7 bases, and 7 bases lay in between. Germline CDR1 KGHDR, CDR2 SFDVKD. This CDR3 contains 13 residues. As DNA, the CDR3 is TGTGCCACCAGTGATTTCTCCGGACAGCCCCAGCATTTT. As protein: CATSDFSGQPQHF.

Only a few counts were recorded for this clonotype. The chain employs TRBV6-4 and TRBJ2-5; no reliable D call. In germline, CDR1 is MRHNA, CDR2 SNTAGT. The length of the CDR3 is 13 residues. The V and J ends lost 3 bases and 2 bases respectively, with 7 bases between them. The CDR3 spells CASSESYQETQYF. The CDR3 DNA reads TGTGCCAGCAGTGAGAGCTATCAAGAGACCCAGTACTTC.

This clonotype was detected ten times or more. The chain couples TRBV4-3 to TRBJ2-7, with TRBD2 as a possible D gene (6 bases). CDR1 is LGHNA, CDR2 YSLEER, per germline. V dropped 0 bases and J dropped 1 base, with 13 bases sitting between them. The CDR3 is made up of 16 amino acids. CDR3 region: CASSQDFRSGSYEQYF. The DNA of the CDR3 is TGCGCCAGCAGCCAAGATTTCCGCAGCGGGTCCTACGAGCAGTACTTC.

This clonotype showed up many times. CDR3 sequence: CAWSPGGADTQYF. The CDR3 region has the DNA TGTGCCTGGAGTCCCGGAGGGGCAGATACGCAGTATTTT. The chain is built from TRBV30 and TRBJ2-3; weak D call: TRBD2 (6 bases). CDR3 length: 13 amino acids. The ends were cut back, 2 bases at V and 4 bases at J, with 10 bases in the middle. Per the germline V gene, CDR1 is GTSNPN and CDR2 is SVGIG (reference sequence).

CDR3 sequence (DNA): TGTGCCAGCAGTTTAATTTCAGGGGTTAATCAGCCCCAGCATTTT. The encoded protein is CASSLISGVNQPQHF. This chain connects TRBV12-3 or TRBV12-4 to TRBJ1-5, with D tentatively TRBD1 (6 bases). Between the trimmed V and J ends, which lost 2 bases and 4 bases, there was a span of 12 bases. The CDR3 is 15 residues long.

A few counts support this clonotype. The V gene is TRBV6-5, the J gene TRBJ2-1, with D possibly being TRBD1 (6 bases). V lost 3 bases and J 1 base, leaving 16 bases between the germline ends. The germline V gene has CDR1 MNHEY and CDR2 SVGAGI. CDR3 length: 17 residues. CDR3 coding DNA: TGTGCCAGCAGTTATATCCTTCGGCAGGGGTCCTACAATGAGCAGTTCTTC. Its translation is CASSYILRQGSYNEQFF.

This clonotype was counted only a few times. The V gene is TRBV6-6, the J gene TRBJ2-5; D is possibly TRBD2 (5 bases). Looked up from germline, CDR1 is MNHNY and CDR2 is SVGAGI (reference sequence). Trimming cost V 6 bases and J 1 base, with 12 bases left between them. This CDR3 contains 14 residues. CDR3 loop: CASRTLEGQETQYF. The CDR3 nucleotides read TGTGCCAGCAGGACCCTCGAGGGCCAAGAGACCCAGTACTTC.

The rearrangement links TRBV12-3 or TRBV12-4 to TRBJ2-1; 9 bases map to TRBD2. The CDR3 covers 14 residues. Losses at the gene ends were 1 base for V and 12 bases for J; bases not matched to a gene: 7. The CDR3: CASSLELAGAGQFF. The CDR3, as DNA: TGTGCCAGCAGTTTAGAATTAGCGGGAGCTGGGCAGTTCTTC.

This clonotype was observed a handful of times. This CDR3 is CSSVGEEPDTQYF. CDR3 DNA sequence: TGCAGTTCCGTCGGGGAGGAGCCAGATACGCAGTATTTT. The J gene is TRBJ2-3, the V gene TRBV20-1; perhaps TRBD2 as D (6 bases). Trimming pared 8 bases from V and 4 bases from J, leaving 16 bases between. The germline gives CDR1 DFQATT, CDR2 SNEGSKA (reference sequence). The CDR3 has 13 residues.